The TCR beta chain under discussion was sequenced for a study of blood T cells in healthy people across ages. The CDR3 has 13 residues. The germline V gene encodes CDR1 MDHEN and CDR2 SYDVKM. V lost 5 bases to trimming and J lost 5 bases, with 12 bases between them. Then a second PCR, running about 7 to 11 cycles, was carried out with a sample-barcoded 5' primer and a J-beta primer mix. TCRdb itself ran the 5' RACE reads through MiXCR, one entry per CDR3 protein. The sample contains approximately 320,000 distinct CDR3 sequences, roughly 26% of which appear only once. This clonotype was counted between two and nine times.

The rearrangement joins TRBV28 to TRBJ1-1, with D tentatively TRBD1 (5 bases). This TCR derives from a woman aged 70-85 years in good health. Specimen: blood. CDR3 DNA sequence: TGTGCCAGCAGTAACCCAGGGAGGACTGAAGCTTTCTTT. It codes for CASSNPGRTEAFF.